The clone carrying this T cell receptor (beta chain) appeared a few times. What it recognizes is unknown. The extraction recovered at least 5.5 micrograms of total RNA per sample. This entry is derived from a study of blood T cells in healthy people across ages. Study as a whole: Template switching captured about one barcoded beta molecule per two T cells.

Overall study results and limits: More naive CD4+ cells and higher diversity were found in long-lived than in aged donors.

Germline values: CDR1 SGHTA, CDR2 FQGNSA. The V segment lost 3 bases and the J segment 7 bases; nucleotides outside the gene matches: 6. The CDR3 spans 15 residues. Primers used in a second PCR of roughly 6 to 12 cycles were a sample-barcoded 5' primer and a J-beta primer mix. Through a template-switch adaptor with 12 random nucleotides, each cDNA molecule received a tag. MiXCR was run by TCRdb on the 5' RACE reads, yielding one entry per CDR3 protein. The repertoire holds 1.4 million or so distinct CDR3 sequences, less than 45% seen once, with about 4% in the top ten. Specimen: blood. The TCR sequence derives from a young woman in good health. V is TRBV7-2 and J is TRBJ1-2, with 12 bases lining up with TRBD1. The CDR3 here is CASSFPGQGALGYTF. The CDR3 coding sequence is TGTGCCAGCAGCTTTCCGGGACAGGGGGCACTTGGCTACACCTTC.